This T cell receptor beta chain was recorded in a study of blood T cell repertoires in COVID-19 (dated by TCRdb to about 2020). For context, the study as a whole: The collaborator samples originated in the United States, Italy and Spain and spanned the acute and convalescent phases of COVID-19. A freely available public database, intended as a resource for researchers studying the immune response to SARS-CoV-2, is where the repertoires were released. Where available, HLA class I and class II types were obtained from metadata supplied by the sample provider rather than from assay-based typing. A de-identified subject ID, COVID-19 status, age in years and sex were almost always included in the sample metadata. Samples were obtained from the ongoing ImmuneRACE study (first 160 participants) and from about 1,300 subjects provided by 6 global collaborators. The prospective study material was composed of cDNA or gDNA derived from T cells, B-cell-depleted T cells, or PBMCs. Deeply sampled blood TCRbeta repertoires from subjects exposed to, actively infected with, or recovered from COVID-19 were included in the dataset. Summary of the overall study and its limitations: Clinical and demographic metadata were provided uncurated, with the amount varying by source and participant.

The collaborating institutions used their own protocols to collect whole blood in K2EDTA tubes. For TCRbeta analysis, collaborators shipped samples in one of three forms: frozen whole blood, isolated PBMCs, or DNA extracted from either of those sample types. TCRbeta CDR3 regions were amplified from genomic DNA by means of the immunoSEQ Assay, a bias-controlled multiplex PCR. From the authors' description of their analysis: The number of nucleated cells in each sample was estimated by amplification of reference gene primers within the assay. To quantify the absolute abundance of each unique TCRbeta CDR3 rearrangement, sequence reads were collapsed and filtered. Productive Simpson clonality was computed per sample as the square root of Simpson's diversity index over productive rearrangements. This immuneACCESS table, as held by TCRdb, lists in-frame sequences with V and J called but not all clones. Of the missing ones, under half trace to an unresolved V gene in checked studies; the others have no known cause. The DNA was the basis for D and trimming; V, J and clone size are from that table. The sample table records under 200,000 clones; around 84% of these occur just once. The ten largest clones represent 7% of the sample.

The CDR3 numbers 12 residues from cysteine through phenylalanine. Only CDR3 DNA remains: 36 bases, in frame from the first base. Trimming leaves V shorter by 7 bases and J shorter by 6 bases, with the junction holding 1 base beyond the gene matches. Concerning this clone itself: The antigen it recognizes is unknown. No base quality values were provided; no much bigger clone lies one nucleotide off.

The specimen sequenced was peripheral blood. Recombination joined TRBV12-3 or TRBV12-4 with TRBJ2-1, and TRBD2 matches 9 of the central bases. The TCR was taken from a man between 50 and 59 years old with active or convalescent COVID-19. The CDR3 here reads CASTSGVNEQFF. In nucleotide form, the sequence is TGTGCCAGCACTAGCGGGGTCAATGAGCAGTTCTTC.